This entry describes one T cell receptor (beta chain). The PCR employed 60 Vbeta primers together with 13 Jbeta primers. The method was immunoSEQ multiplex PCR; TCRdb's version includes in-frame clones alone and lacks a portion of them. The sample features roughly 64,000 clones, with roughly 4% in its top ten. The length of the CDR3 is 17 residues. Germline lookup yields CDR1 SGHVS and CDR2 FNYEAQ. Trimming took 2 bases from V and 2 from J, leaving 17 bases between them. This entry belongs to a study of cytomegalovirus exposure and HLA in healthy donors. The chain combines TRBV7-6 with TRBJ2-3; D is uncertain. The receptor's source is a young woman in good health and CMV-seronegative. The sequenced sample was PBMCs. This CDR3 is CASSLPLTQRPTDTQYF. The DNA for the CDR3 is TGTGCCAGCAGCTTACCTTTGACCCAGCGTCCCACAGATACGCAGTATTTT.